The entry below gives a single T cell receptor beta chain sequence along with its context. This sample was included in a study of blood T cell repertoires in COVID-19. Study summary: Researchers got acute and convalescent COVID-19 samples from the United States, Italy and Spain.

This CDR3 contains 16 residues. V lost 1 base, J lost 3 bases, and 7 bases stayed unmatched. Germline-derived CDR1 and CDR2 are SGHNT and YENEEA. Authors' analysis steps: Quantification of nucleated cells was approximated via reference gene primer amplification. Sequenced by immunoSEQ multiplex PCR; TCRdb stores in-frame clones only, minus some. V and J calls and clone size are given by that table; D and trimming were obtained from the DNA. Altogether 45,000 to 60,000 clones are present, roughly 80% being singletons, with the ten largest covering about 9.1%. The chain recombines TRBV11-3 with TRBJ2-7; 9 nucleotides agree with TRBD2. The sequencing input was peripheral blood. The sequence derives from an older man with COVID-19, enrolled during active disease. The CDR3 sequence is CASSLVLAGVFYEQYV. The CDR3 DNA is TGTGCCAGCAGCTTAGTCTTAGCGGGAGTCTTCTACGAGCAGTACGTC.